These 21 T cell receptor beta chains were sequenced from one sample in a study of T cell responses to AZD1222 COVID-19 vaccine. The method was immunoSEQ multiplex PCR; TCRdb's version includes in-frame clones alone and lacks a portion of them. The sample has 100,000 to 120,000 clones; roughly 92% are singletons. Sequences were derived from peripheral blood, sampled 28 days after the second AZD1222 dose. These TCRs come from an adult who received the AZD1222 COVID-19 vaccine.

The chain links TRBV19 to TRBJ2-5; 11 positions match TRBD1. Germline loops: CDR1 LNHDA, CDR2 SQIVND (reference sequence). V lost 1 base and J lost 7; bases outside the gene matches: 8. This CDR3 contains 16 residues. CDR3 loop: CASSIVGTGGFGTQYF. The CDR3 DNA reads TGTGCCAGTAGTATAGTAGGGACAGGGGGTTTTGGGACCCAGTACTTC. The full variable domain, completed using reference TRBV19 and TRBJ2-5, is DGGITQSPKYLFRKEGQNVTLSCEQNLNHDAMYWYRQDPGQGLRLIYYSQIVNDFQKGDIAEGYSVSREKKESFPLTVTSAQKNPTAFYLCASSIVGTGGFGTQYFGPGTRLLVL.

The V gene is TRBV7-2, the J gene TRBJ2-7; D may be TRBD1 (6 bases). The CDR3 has 15 amino acids. The V gene lost 2 bases and the J gene lost 2 bases, with 13 bases spanning the gap. Looked up from germline, CDR1 is SGHTA and CDR2 is FQGNSA. CDR3 loop: CASSLTGKGTYEQYF. The CDR3 DNA follows: TGTGCCAGCAGCTTAACAGGGAAAGGGACCTACGAGCAGTACTTC.

The count of this clone is one. The rearrangement joins TRBV10-3 to TRBJ2-3; 14 bases fit TRBD2. The junction had 1 base not matched to a gene; V was cut back by 4 bases and J by 4 bases. The CDR3 consists of 15 residues. Germline V gene lookup returns CDR1 ENHRY and CDR2 SYGVKD. The CDR3 sequence is CAISGLAGGPDTQYF. The CDR3 DNA sequence: TGTGCCATCAGTGGACTAGCGGGGGGGCCAGATACGCAGTATTTT.

The gene calls are TRBV7-8 and TRBJ1-2; no reliable D call. The CDR3 runs to 14 residues. From germline, CDR1 is SGHVS and CDR2 FQNEAQ. Trimming pared 3 bases from V and 1 base from J, leaving 9 bases between. The CDR3 protein is CASSLRWGNYGYTF. The CDR3 bases are TGTGCCAGCAGCTTGCGGTGGGGTAACTATGGCTACACCTTC.

J is TRBJ2-7 and V is TRBV29-1; 10 nucleotides align to TRBD1. V shed 6 bases and J 0 bases; nucleotides not matched to a gene: 8. Looked up from germline, CDR1 is SQVTM and CDR2 is ANQGSEA. CDR3 length: 15 amino acids. The CDR3 region is CSVAGQGPLSYEQYF. The CDR3 nucleotides are TGCAGCGTCGCGGGACAGGGGCCTCTCTCCTACGAGCAGTACTTC.

This sequence joins TRBV6-6 and TRBJ2-7, with a weak D call TRBD1 (5 bases). The CDR3 has 17 amino acids. Germline V gene sequence: CDR1 MNHNY, CDR2 SVGAGI (reference sequence). V gave up 5 bases and J gave up 3 bases, with 23 bases separating them. DNA of the CDR3: TGTGCCAGCAGTCAACTCCTGGTCGCAGGGTCGGTCTACGAGCAGTACTTC. Residues: CASSQLLVAGSVYEQYF.

V gene TRBV6-2 or TRBV6-3 combines with J gene TRBJ2-1; D could derive from TRBD1 or TRBD2 (5 bases each). The CDR3 extends over 14 amino acids. V gave up 5 bases and J gave up 10 bases, with 18 bases separating them. Germline lookup yields CDR1 MNHEY and CDR2 SVGEGT. The CDR3 DNA sequence: TGTGCCAGCAGTAGCCTCGGGACGCCGGGGGAGCAGTTCTTC. Encoded protein: CASSSLGTPGEQFF.

This clone was counted once. The chain carries TRBV5-1 and TRBJ1-2, with TRBD1 identical over 7 bases. Germline V CDR1 and CDR2: SGHRS, YFSETQ. The CDR3 is made up of 16 amino acids. V lost 2 bases, J lost 4 bases, and 11 bases stayed unmatched. CDR3 sequence: CASSLRGQTGVYGYTF. The CDR3 DNA reads as TGCGCCAGCAGCTTAAGGGGCCAAACAGGGGTCTATGGCTACACCTTC.

The chain recombines TRBV18 with TRBJ2-7; TRBD1 is a possible D gene (6 bases). The CDR3 extends over 13 amino acids. The V gene lost 3 bases and the J gene lost 6 bases, with 12 bases spanning the gap. Germline V CDR1 and CDR2: KGHSH, LQKENI. The DNA for the CDR3 is TGTGCCAGCTCACCGGCGCAGGGGCCCGAGCAGTACTTC. Encoded protein: CASSPAQGPEQYF.

The chain couples TRBV18 to TRBJ1-4; TRBD1 matches at 8 bases. The length of the CDR3 is 14 residues. The V segment lost 6 bases and the J segment 8 bases; nucleotides outside the gene matches: 8. Germline CDR1 KGHSH, CDR2 LQKENI. The CDR3 protein is CASSPPGQGEKLFF. Here the CDR3 DNA reads TGTGCCAGCTCCCCCCCAGGACAGGGCGAAAAACTGTTTTTT.

This rearrangement joins TRBV7-2 to TRBJ1-2; no firm D call. This CDR3 region has 12 residues. The germline gives CDR1 SGHTA, CDR2 FQGNSA. V shed 3 bases and J shed 7 bases, with 9 bases lying between them. CDR3 coding DNA: TGTGCCAGCAGCTTGGTCTCTAGTGGCTACACCTTC. Translation gives CASSLVSSGYTF.

This chain uses TRBV5-1 with TRBJ2-7; D is uncertain. From germline, CDR1 is SGHRS and CDR2 YFSETQ. V was shortened by 5 bases and J by 0 bases, with 15 bases between the two germline ends. The CDR3 sequence is 15 residues long. The CDR3 is CASRPDASNSYEQYF. CDR3 nucleotide sequence: TGCGCCAGCAGACCAGATGCCTCTAACTCCTACGAGCAGTACTTC.

The chain links TRBV10-1 to TRBJ1-2, with D possibly TRBD1 on 6 matching bases. Germline V CDR1 and CDR2: WNHNN, SYGVQD (reference sequence). V was pared by 3 bases and J by 4 bases, with 15 bases between. This CDR3 comprises 15 residues. The CDR3 here is CASSEGSGGTYGYTF. The CDR3 nucleotides are TGCGCCAGCAGTGAAGGTTCGGGGGGCACCTATGGCTACACCTTC.

V gene TRBV5-1 combines with J gene TRBJ1-2; D call uncertain. V was clipped by 5 bases and J by 4 bases, with 18 bases between them. Germline CDR1 and CDR2: SGHRS and YFSETQ. The CDR3 consists of 15 residues. The DNA of the CDR3 is TGCGCCAGCAGTAAGACCGCTGACGGCCCCTATGGCTACACCTTC. This gives the protein CASSKTADGPYGYTF.

This sequence joins TRBV14 and TRBJ2-5; D uncertain. Germline CDR1 reads SGHDN; CDR2 reads FVKESK. CDR3 length: 12 amino acids. Trimming pared 1 base from V and 4 bases from J, leaving 4 bases between. CDR3 sequence (DNA): TGTGCCAGCAGCCAAGTTAGAGAGACCCAGTACTTC. It encodes CASSQVRETQYF.

This clone was found once. V gene TRBV11-3 combines with J gene TRBJ2-5; D might be TRBD1 (6 bases). CDR3 length: 13 residues. Germline CDR1 is SGHNT and CDR2 is YENEEA. The V end lost 5 bases, the J end lost 2 bases, and 9 bases lay between the germline ends. The chain's CDR3 is CASSPGDQETQYF. The CDR3 DNA is TGTGCCAGCAGCCCAGGGGATCAAGAGACCCAGTACTTC.

This clone has just one count. The chain is built from TRBV5-1 and TRBJ2-7; 12 bases map to TRBD2. CDR1 SGHRS and CDR2 YFSETQ come from the germline V gene. V lost 0 bases to trimming and J lost 3 bases; unmatched junction nucleotides: 7. The CDR3 loop spans 17 amino acids. The chain's CDR3 is CASSLVASGGASYEQYF. The CDR3 coding sequence is TGCGCCAGCAGCTTGGTGGCTAGCGGGGGGGCCAGCTACGAGCAGTACTTC.

The V and J genes are TRBV2 and TRBJ1-1; D uncertain. The CDR3 is 12 residues long. The V gene lost 4 bases and the J gene lost 5 bases, with 8 bases spanning the gap. Germline V gives CDR1 SNHLY, CDR2 FYNNEI. CDR3 residues: CASSVEWTEAFF. The CDR3 coding sequence is TGTGCCAGCAGTGTGGAATGGACTGAAGCTTTCTTT.

The chain uses TRBV7-9 and TRBJ2-7, with 9 bases lining up with TRBD1. The V gene end was trimmed by 4 bases and the J gene end by 3 bases; junction bases not matched to a gene: 4. The germline V gene has CDR1 SEHNR and CDR2 FQNEAQ (reference sequence). The CDR3 loop spans 14 amino acids. CDR3 bases: TGTGCCAGCAGCTACCGGGACAGGGACTACGAGCAGTACTTC. Translation: CASSYRDRDYEQYF.

The V and J genes are TRBV14 and TRBJ1-3; maybe TRBD1 (5 bases). The CDR3 is 13 amino acids. V lost 0 bases and J lost 7, with 7 bases in between. Germline V gene sequence: CDR1 SGHDN, CDR2 FVKESK. CDR3 sequence reads: CASSQDRANTIYF. The CDR3 DNA follows: TGTGCCAGCAGCCAAGACAGGGCTAACACCATATATTTT.

The genes are TRBV9 and TRBJ1-5; D call uncertain. The CDR3 consists of 13 residues. Germline CDR1 is SGDLS and CDR2 is YYNGEE. Between the trimmed V and J ends, which lost 0 bases and 6 bases, there was a span of 7 bases. CDR3 nucleotides: TGTGCCAGCAGCGTAGAAACGGGTCAGCCCCAGCATTTT. Amino acid sequence: CASSVETGQPQHF.